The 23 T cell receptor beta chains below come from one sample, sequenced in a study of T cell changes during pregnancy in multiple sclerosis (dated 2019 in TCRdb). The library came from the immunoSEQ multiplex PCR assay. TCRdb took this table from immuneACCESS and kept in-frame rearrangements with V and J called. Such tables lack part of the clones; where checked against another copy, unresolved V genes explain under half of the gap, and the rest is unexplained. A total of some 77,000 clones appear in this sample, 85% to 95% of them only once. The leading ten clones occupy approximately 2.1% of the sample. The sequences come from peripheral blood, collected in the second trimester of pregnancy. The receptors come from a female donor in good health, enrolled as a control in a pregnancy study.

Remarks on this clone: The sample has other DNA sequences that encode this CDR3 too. CDR3 sequence: CASSFDSEAFF. CDR3 coding DNA: TGTGCCAGCAGCTTTGACAGTGAAGCTTTCTTT. The rearrangement links TRBV5-6 to TRBJ1-1; D is perhaps TRBD1 (5 bases). Germline V gene data show CDR1 as SGHDT and CDR2 as YYEEEE. V was clipped by 2 bases and J by 7 bases, with 6 bases between them. CDR3 length: 11 amino acids.

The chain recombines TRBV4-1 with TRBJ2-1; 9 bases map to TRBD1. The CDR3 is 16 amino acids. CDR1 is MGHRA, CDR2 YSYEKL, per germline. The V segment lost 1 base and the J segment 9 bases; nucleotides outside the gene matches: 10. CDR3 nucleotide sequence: TGCGCCAGCAGCCAAGTGAGGGGGACAGGGCCGATTGAGCAGTTCTTC. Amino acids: CASSQVRGTGPIEQFF.

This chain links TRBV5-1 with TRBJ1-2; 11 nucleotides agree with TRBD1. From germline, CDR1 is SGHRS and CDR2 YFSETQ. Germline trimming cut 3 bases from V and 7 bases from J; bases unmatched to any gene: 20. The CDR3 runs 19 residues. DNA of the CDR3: TGCGCCAGCAGCTCGATCCGGGGGACAGGGGGTCTCCTTCGGCGTGGCTACACCTTC. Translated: CASSSIRGTGGLLRRGYTF.

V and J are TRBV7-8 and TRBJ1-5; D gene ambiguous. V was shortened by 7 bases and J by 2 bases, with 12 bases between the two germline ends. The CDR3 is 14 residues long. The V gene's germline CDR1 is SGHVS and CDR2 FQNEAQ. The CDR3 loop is CASKEVGGNQPQHF. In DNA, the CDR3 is TGTGCCAGCAAGGAGGTGGGCGGCAATCAGCCCCAGCATTTT.

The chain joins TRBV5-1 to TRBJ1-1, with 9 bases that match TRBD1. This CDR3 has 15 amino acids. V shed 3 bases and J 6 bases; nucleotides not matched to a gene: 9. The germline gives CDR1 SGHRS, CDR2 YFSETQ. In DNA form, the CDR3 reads TGCGCCAGCAGCTCAAAACAGGGGGCCGCCGCTGAAGCTTTCTTT. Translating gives CASSSKQGAAAEAFF.

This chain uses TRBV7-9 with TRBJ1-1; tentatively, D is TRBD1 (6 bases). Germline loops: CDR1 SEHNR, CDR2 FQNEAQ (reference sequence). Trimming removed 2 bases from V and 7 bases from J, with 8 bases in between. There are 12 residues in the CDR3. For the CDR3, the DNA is TGTGCCAGCAGCTTACCGGACAGTGAAGCTTTCTTT. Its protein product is CASSLPDSEAFF.

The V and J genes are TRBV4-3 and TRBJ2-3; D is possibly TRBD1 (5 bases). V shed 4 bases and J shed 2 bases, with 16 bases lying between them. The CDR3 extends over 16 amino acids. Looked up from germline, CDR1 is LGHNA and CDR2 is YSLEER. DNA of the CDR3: TGCGCCAGCAGCCGATCCTTGACAGCTCCCACAGATACGCAGTATTTT. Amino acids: CASSRSLTAPTDTQYF.

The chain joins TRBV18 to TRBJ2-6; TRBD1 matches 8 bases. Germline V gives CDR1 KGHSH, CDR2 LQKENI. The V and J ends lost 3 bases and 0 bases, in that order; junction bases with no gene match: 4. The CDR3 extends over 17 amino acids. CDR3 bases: TGTGCCAGCTCACCGCAGGGGGCTAGCTCTGGGGCCAACGTCCTGACTTTC. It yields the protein CASSPQGASSGANVLTF.

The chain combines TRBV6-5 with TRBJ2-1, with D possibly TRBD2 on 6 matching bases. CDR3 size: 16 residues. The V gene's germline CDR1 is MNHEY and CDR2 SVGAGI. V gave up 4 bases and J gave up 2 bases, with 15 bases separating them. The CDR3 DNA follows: TGTGCCAGCAGTTCCCCCGGGACTTCCCCCTACAATGAGCAGTTCTTC. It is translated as CASSSPGTSPYNEQFF.

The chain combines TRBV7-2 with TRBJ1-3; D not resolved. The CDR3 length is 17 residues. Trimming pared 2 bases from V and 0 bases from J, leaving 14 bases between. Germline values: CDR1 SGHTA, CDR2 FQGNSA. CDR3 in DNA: TGTGCCAGCAGCTTAACCCTTTCGGCAGGCTCTGGAAACACCATATATTTT. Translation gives CASSLTLSAGSGNTIYF. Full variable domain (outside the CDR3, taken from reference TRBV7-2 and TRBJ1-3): GAGVSQSPSNKVTEKGKDVELRCDPISGHTALYWYRQSLGQGLEFLIYFQGNSAPDKSGLPSDRFSAERTGGSVSTLTIQRTQQEDSAVYLCASSLTLSAGSGNTIYFGEGSWLTVV.

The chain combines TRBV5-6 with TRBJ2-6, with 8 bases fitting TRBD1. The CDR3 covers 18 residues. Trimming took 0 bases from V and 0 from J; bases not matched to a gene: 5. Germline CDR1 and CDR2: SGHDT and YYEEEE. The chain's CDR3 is CASSLVAGGFSGANVLTF. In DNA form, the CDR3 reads TGTGCCAGCAGCTTGGTGGCAGGGGGCTTCTCTGGGGCCAACGTCCTGACTTTC.

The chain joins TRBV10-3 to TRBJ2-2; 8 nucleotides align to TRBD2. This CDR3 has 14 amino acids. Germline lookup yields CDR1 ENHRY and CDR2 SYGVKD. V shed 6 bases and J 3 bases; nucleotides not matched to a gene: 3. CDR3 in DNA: TGTGCCATCAGACGGGGGGGAGACACCGGGGAGCTGTTTTTT. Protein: CAIRRGGDTGELFF.

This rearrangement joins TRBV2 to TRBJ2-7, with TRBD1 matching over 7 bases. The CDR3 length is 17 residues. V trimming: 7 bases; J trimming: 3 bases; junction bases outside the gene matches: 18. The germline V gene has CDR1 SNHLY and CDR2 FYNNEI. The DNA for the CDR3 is TGTGCCAGCACCGAATCCCCGACAGGGTACATCTACTACGAGCAGTACTTC. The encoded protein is CASTESPTGYIYYEQYF.

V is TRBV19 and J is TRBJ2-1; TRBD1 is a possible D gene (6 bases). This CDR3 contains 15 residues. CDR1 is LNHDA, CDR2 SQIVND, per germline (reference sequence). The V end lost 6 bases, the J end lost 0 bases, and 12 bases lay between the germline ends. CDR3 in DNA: TGTGCCAGTAGGGCGGACAGAAGCTCCTACAATGAGCAGTTCTTC. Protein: CASRADRSSYNEQFF.

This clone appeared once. CDR3 sequence: CASSPLIRGQDQPQHF. The CDR3 DNA follows: TGTGCCAGCAGTCCCCTAATCAGGGGGCAAGATCAGCCCCAGCATTTT. The chain links TRBV27 to TRBJ1-5; TRBD1 matches 8 bases. V lost 5 bases and J lost 5; bases outside the gene matches: 11. Germline V gives CDR1 MNHEY, CDR2 SMNVEV (reference sequence). CDR3 length: 16 residues.

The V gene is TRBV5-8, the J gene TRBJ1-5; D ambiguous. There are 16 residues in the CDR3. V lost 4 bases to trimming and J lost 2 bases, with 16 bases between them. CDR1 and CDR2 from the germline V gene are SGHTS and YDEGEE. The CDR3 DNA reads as TGTGCCAGCAGCAAGCAGACACCCTCGGGCAATCAGCCCCAGCATTTT. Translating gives CASSKQTPSGNQPQHF.

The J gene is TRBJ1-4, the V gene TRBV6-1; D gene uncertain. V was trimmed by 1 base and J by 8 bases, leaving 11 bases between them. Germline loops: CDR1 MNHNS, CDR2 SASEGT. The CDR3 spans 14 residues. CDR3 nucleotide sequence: TGTGCCAGCAGTGAAGGACACGCGGGCGAAAAACTGTTTTTT. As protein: CASSEGHAGEKLFF.

CDR3 bases: TGTGCCAGCAGCTTGAAAGGGACAAGCGAGCAGTACTTC. Encoded protein: CASSLKGTSEQYF. The chain is built from TRBV5-4 and TRBJ2-7, with D possibly being TRBD1 (6 bases). This CDR3 is 13 amino acids long. V was trimmed by 1 base and J by 6 bases, leaving 11 bases between them. CDR1 SGHNT and CDR2 YYREEE come from the germline V gene (reference sequence).

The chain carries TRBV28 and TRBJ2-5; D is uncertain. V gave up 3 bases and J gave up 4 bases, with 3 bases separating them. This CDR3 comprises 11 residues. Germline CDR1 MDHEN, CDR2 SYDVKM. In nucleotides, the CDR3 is TGTGCCAGCAGTTTTCTAGAGACCCAGTACTTC. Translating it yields CASSFLETQYF.

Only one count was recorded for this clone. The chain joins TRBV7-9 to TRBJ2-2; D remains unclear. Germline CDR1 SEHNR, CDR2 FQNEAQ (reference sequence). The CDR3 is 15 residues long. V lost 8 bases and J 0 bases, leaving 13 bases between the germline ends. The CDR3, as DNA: TGTGCCAGCCCGCCGAGAACAGCGAACACCGGGGAGCTGTTTTTT. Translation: CASPPRTANTGELFF.

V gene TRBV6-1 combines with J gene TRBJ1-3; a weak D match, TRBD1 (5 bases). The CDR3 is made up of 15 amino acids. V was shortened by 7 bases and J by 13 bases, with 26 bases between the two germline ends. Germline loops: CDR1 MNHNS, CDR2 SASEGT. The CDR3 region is CASNTAGLGEARIYF. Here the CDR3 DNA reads TGTGCCAGCAACACAGCGGGACTAGGCGAAGCCAGGATATATTTT.

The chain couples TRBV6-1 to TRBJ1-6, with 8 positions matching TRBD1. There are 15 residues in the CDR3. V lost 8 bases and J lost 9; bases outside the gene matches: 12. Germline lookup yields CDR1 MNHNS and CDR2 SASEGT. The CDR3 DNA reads TGTGCCAGCGGAGGGCAGACAGGGGTAGGTTCACCCCTCCACTTT. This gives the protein CASGGQTGVGSPLHF.

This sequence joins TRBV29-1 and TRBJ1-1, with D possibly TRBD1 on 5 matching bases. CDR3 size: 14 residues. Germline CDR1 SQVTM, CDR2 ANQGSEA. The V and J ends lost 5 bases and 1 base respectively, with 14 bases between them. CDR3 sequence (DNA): TGCAGCGTTCTGGGGGGTAAGGGGAACACTGAAGCTTTCTTT. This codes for CSVLGGKGNTEAFF. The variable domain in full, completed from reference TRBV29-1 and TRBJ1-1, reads SAVISQKPSRDICQRGTSLTIQCQVDSQVTMMFWYRQQPGQSLTLIATANQGSEATYESGFVIDKFPISRPNLTFSTLTVSNMSPEDSSIYLCSVLGGKGNTEAFFGQGTRLTVV.